This TCR beta chain was captured in a study of Tregs in tolerant kidney transplant recipients. Study-wide background: FACS sorting followed a roughly six-day coculture of CFSE-labeled recipient PBMCs with irradiated graft donor PBMCs.

This CDR3 is 16 amino acids long. Germline V lookup: CDR1 LGHNA, CDR2 YNFKEQ. Trimming took 5 bases from V and 5 from J; bases not matched to a gene: 10. As regards this clone: What it binds is unknown.

Study-level results: The most relevant donor-specific Treg TCRbeta repertoire apparently came from expansion with activated donor B cells. This study did not directly address biological reproducibility. Few patients were studied, so findings need validation in larger groups.

TCRdb keeps only in-frame clones here, not all; method: immunoSEQ multiplex PCR. Of 7,000 to 9,000 clones listed, around half are singletons. The clonotype comes from a human donor in good health. This chain uses TRBV4-2 with TRBJ2-2; 8 bases fit TRBD1. Sequenced: CD4+ T cells from blood cultured with allogeneic cells. CDR3 coding DNA: TGTGCCAGCAGCTCCGACGGACAGGGATTGACCGGGGAGCTGTTTTTT. It yields the protein CASSSDGQGLTGELFF.